The clone carrying this T cell receptor beta chain was observed a few times. Measured with immunoSEQ multiplex PCR; TCRdb has only the in-frame clones, and not every one. This table has 410,000 or so clones, roughly 90% appearing once. These data come from a study of blood T cell repertoires in COVID-19. J was trimmed by 6 bases and V by 3 bases; bases with no gene match: 13. Germline V CDR1 and CDR2: LNHDA, SQIVND (reference sequence). This CDR3 has 16 residues. Sequenced input: peripheral blood. The chain links TRBV19 to TRBJ2-7, with TRBD2 matching over 8 bases. The source of this sequence is a woman aged 40-49 years with COVID-19, enrolled during active disease. The DNA of the CDR3 is TGTGCCAGTAGTATCTCACCGGGACTAGTCCCTCTCGAGCAGTACTTC. Translating gives CASSISPGLVPLEQYF.